The present T cell receptor (beta chain) was sequenced within a study of Tregs in tolerant kidney transplant recipients. The study's findings and limits: No direct test of biological reproducibility was done here.

Comments on this clone: Antigen: not known.

V was pared by 1 base and J by 0 bases, with 2 bases between. Germline values: CDR1 SGHDT, CDR2 YYEEEE. The CDR3 covers 13 residues. Profiling relied on immunoSEQ multiplex PCR, and the TCRdb table lists in-frame clones only, not all of them. This sample carries hundreds of thousands of clones, 80% to 85% of them seen once, and the ten largest clones take about 0.64%. This chain uses TRBV5-6 with TRBJ1-5; no reliable D call. The sequencing input was CD4+ T cells from blood. The clonotype comes from a human donor in good health. The CDR3: CASSLRSNQPQHF. CDR3 coding DNA: TGTGCCAGCAGCTTGCGTAGCAATCAGCCCCAGCATTTT.